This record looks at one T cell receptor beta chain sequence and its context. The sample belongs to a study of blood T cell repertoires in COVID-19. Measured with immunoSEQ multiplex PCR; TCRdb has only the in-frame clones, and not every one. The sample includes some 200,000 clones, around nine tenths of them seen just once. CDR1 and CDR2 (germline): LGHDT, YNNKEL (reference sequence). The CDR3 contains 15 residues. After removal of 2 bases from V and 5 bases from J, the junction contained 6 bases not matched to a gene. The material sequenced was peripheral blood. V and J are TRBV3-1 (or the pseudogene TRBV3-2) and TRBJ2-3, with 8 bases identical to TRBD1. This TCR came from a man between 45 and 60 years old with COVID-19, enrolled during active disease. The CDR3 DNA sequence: TGTGCCAGCAGCCAATTCACAGGGGGAGTAGATACGCAGTATTTT. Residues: CASSQFTGGVDTQYF.